This entry features one TCR beta chain sequence. What it recognizes is unknown. The time point: healthy volunteer bleed at 2 weeks. Researchers extracted total RNA from unfractionated whole blood. The sample originates from a study of human T cells and chemical hapten exposure. Turning to the study itself: The study traced per-sample TCR yield variation mainly to small differences in pooled library volumes.

The CDR3 has 13 residues. V shed 6 bases, J shed 3 bases, and the junction held 4 bases outside the gene matches. The germline gives CDR1 SEHNR, CDR2 FQNEAQ (reference sequence). Overall study findings and caveats: TCRs above 1 in 1000 frequency stayed constant with DPC sensitization.

Separate cDNA molecules received unique molecular identifiers, which the library attached to them. Study processing details: Samples contained a median of 95,638 TCRs, with a range of roughly 23,224 to 700,000. MiXCR, applied by TCRdb to the RACE reads, yields one record per CDR3 protein. Clone size and V and J calls follow TCRdb, not the original study. The repertoire holds more than 70,000 distinct CDR3 sequences, with 8.5% to 9% as singletons. V and J are TRBV7-9 and TRBJ2-7, with 8 bases identical to TRBD2. The clonotype originates from a female donor in good health. Some clones in this sample may be carry-over from other donors' samples. The source material was whole blood. The CDR3 is CASRAGAGYEQYF. The CDR3 DNA reads as TGTGCCAGCAGAGCGGGAGCCGGCTACGAGCAGTACTTC.